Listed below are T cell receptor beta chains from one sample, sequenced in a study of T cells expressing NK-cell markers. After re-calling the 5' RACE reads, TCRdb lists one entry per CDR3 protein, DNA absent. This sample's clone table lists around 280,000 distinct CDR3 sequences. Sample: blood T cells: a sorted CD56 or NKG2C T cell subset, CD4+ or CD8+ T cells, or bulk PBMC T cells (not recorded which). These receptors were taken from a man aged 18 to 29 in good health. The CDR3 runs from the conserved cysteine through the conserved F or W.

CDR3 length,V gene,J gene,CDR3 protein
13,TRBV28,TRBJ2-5,CASRPRYQETQYF
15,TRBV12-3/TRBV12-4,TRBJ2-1,CAITGWGRVNNEQFF
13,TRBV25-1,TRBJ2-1,CASSESGTRGEFF
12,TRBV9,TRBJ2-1,CASSSTGYEQFF
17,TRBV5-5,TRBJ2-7,CASSLQLAGGGVLKQYF
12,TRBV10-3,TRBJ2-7,CAISEETYEQYF
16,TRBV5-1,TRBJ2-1,CASSLGSGLEYNEQFF
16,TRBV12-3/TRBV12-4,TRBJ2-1,CATAQAQGLRINEQFF
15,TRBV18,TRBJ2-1,CASSRVESSYNEQFF
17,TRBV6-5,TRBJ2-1,CASSYTRTSGRGNEQFF
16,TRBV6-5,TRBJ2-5,CASSYFRTSGQETQYF
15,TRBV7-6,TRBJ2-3,CASSLSSRGTDTQYF
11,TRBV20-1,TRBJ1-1,CSAWDIPKAFF
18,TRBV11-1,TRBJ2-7,CASSLGSGGVTQYYEQYF
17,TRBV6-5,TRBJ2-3,CASSSAGREYGTDTQYF
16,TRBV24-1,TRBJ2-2,CATSDISGRDTGELFF
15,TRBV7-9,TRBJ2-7,CASSLTSGRLNEQYF
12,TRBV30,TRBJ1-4,CAWSASVEKLFF
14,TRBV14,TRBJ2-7,CASSVWDRAYEQYF
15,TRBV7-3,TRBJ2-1,CASSSSGTSVGEQFF
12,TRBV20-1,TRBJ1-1,CSLPGWVAEAFF
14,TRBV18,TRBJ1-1,CASSPPVLGGEAFF
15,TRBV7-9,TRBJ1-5,CASSSTGQGARPQHF
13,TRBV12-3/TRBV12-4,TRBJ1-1,CASSSDPDTEAFF
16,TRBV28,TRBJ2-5,CASSGGPGIVGETQYF
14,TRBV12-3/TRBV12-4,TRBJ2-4,CASSSRDRGYVQYF
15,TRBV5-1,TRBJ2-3,CASSLGPLGPDTQYF
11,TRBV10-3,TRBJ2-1,CAISLDNEQFF
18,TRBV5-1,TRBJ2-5,CASSVGLAGGPSQETQYF
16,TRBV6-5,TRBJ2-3,CASSYTWREWIDTQYF
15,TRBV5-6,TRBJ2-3,CASSLATAGTDTQYF
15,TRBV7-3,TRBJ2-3,CASSLGQGAGDTQYF
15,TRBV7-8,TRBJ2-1,CASIRSRDSYNEQFF
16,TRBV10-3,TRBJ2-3,CAISESKGRGTDTQYF
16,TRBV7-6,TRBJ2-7,CASSLAPGPTKYEQYF
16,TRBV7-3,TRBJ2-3,CASSNRLGGRADTQYF
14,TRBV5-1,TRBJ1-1,CASSFLGSKTEAFF
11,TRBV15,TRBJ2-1,CATTADNEQFF
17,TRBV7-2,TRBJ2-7,CASSPRLAGGSSYEQYF
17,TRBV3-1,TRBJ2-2,CASSQVRRTGNTGELFF
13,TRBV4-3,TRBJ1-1,CASSHRVSTEAFF
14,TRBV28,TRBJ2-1,CASSADFWDNEQFF
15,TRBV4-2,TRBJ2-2,CASSPFRGDTGELFF
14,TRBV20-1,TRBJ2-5,CSARDTAGSETQYF
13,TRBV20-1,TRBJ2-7,CSARVGGVHEQYF
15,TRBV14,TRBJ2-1,CASSPYTGLPNEQFF
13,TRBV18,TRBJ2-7,CASSPQREEEQYF
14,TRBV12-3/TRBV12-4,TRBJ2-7,CASTRQELAGEQYF
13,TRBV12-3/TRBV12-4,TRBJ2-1,CASSFGGRAEQFF
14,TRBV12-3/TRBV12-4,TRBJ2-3,CAVLAGAIRDTQYF
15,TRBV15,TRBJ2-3,CATSRGGGSTDTQYF
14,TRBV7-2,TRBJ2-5,CASSVGGFQETQYF
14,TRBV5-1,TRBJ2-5,CASSSSSSGETQYF